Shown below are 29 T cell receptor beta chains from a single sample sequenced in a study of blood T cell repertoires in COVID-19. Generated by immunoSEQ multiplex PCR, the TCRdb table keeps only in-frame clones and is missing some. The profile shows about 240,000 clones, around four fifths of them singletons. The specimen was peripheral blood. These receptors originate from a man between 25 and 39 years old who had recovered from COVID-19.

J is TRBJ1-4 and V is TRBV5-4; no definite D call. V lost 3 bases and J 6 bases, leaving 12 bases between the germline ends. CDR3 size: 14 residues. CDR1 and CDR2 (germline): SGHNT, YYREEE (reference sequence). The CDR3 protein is CASSSSPPDEKLFF. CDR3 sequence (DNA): TGTGCCAGCAGCTCGTCTCCTCCTGATGAAAAACTGTTTTTT. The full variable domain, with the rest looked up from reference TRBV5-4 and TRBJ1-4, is ETGVTQSPTHLIKTRGQQVTLRCSSQSGHNTVSWYQQALGQGPQFIFQYYREEENGRGNFPPRFSGLQFPNYSSELNVNALELDDSALYLCASSSSPPDEKLFFGSGTQLSVL.

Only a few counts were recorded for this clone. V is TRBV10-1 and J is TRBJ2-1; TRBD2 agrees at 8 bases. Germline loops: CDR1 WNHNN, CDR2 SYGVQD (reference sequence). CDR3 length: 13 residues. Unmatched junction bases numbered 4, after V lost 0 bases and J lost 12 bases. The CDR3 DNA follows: TGCGCCAGCAGTGAGTCGTTGGCGGGGGGGCAGTTCTTC. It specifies CASSESLAGGQFF.

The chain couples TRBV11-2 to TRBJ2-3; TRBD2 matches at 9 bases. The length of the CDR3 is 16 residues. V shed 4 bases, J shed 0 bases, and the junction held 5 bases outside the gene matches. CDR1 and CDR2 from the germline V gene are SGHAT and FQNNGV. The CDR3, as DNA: TGTGCCAGCAGCTCCTTAGCGGGGGCTAGCACAGATACGCAGTATTTT. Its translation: CASSSLAGASTDTQYF.

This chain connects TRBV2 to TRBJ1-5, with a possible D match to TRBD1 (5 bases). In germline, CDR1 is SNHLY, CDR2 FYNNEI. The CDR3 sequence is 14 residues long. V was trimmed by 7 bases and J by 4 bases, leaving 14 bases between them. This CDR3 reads CASMPGLRNQPQHF. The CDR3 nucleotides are TGTGCCAGCATGCCGGGACTCAGAAATCAGCCCCAGCATTTT.

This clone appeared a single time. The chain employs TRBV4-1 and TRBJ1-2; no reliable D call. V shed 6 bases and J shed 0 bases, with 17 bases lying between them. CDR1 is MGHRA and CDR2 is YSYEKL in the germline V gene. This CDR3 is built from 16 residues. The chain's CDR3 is CASRHPLGRPNYGYTF. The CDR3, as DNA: TGCGCCAGCAGGCACCCGTTGGGCAGACCTAACTATGGCTACACCTTC.

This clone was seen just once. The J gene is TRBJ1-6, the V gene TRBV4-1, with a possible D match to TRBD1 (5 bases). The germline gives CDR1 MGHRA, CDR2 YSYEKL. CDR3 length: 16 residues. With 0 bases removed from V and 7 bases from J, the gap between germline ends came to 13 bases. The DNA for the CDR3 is TGCGCCAGCAGCCAAGATTCAGGGTTGGGAAATTCACCCCTCCACTTT. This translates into CASSQDSGLGNSPLHF.

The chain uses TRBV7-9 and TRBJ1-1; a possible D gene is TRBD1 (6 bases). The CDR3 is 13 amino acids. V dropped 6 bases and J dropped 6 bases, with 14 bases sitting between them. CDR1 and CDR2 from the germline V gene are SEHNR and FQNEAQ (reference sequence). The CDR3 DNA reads TGTGCCAGCAGTCCTGACAGGCTACCTGAAGCTTTCTTT. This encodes CASSPDRLPEAFF. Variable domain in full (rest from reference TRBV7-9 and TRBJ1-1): DTGVSQNPRHKITKRGQNVTFRCDPISEHNRLYWYRQTLGQGPEFLTYFQNEAQLEKSRLLSDRFSAERPKGSFSTLEIQRTEQGDSAMYLCASSPDRLPEAFFGQGTRLTVV.

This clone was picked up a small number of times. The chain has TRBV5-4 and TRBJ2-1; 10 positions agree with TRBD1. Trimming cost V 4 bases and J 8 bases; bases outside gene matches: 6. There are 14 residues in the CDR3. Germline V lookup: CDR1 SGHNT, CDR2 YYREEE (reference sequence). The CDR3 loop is CASSPGTGDHEQFF. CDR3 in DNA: TGTGCCAGCAGCCCAGGGACAGGGGACCATGAGCAGTTCTTC.

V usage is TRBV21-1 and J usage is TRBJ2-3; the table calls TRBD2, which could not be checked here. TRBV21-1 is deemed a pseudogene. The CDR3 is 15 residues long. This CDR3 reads CASSKGAGVADTQYF. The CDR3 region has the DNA TGTGCCAGCAGCAAAGGGGCGGGGGTGGCAGATACGCAGTATTTT.

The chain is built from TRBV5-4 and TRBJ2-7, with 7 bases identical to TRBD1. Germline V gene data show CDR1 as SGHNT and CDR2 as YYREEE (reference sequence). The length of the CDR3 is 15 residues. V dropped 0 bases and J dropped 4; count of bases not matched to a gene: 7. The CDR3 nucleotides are TGTGCCAGCAGCTTGGCGGTAAAGGGGGCATACGAGCAGTACTTC. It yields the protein CASSLAVKGAYEQYF.

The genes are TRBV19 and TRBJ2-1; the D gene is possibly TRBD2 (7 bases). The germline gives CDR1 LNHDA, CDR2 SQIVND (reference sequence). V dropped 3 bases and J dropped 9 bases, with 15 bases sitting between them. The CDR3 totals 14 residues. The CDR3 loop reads CASSMLGGAGEQFF. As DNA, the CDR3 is TGTGCCAGTAGTATGTTGGGGGGGGCCGGTGAGCAGTTCTTC. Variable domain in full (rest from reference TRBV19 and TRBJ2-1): DGGITQSPKYLFRKEGQNVTLSCEQNLNHDAMYWYRQDPGQGLRLIYYSQIVNDFQKGDIAEGYSVSREKKESFPLTVTSAQKNPTAFYLCASSMLGGAGEQFFGPGTRLTVL.

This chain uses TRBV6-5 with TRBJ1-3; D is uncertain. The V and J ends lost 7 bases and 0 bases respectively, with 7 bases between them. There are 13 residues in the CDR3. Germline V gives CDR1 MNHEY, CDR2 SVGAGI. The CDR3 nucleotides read TGTGCCAGCACTGCTAACTCTGGAAACACCATATATTTT. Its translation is CASTANSGNTIYF.

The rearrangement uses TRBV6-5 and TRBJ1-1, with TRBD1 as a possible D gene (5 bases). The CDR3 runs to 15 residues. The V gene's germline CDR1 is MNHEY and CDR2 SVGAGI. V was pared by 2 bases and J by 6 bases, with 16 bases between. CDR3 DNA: TGTGCCAGCAGTTACGGTTCAGGGTATCATCCTGAAGCTTTCTTT. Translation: CASSYGSGYHPEAFF.

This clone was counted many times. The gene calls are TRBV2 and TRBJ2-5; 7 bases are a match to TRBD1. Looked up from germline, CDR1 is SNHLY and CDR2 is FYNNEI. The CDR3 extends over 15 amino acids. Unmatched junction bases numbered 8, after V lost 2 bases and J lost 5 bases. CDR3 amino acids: CASSEIWTGWETQYF. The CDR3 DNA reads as TGTGCCAGCAGTGAAATCTGGACAGGCTGGGAGACCCAGTACTTC. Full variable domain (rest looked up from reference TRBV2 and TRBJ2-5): EPEVTQTPSHQVTQMGQEVILRCVPISNHLYFYWYRQILGQKVEFLVSFYNNEISEKSEIFDDQFSVERPDGSNFTLKIRSTKLEDSAMYFCASSEIWTGWETQYFGPGTRLLVL.

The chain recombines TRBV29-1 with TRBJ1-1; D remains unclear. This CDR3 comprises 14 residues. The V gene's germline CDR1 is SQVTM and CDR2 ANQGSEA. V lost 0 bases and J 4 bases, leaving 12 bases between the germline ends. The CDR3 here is CSVEERVGGTEAFF. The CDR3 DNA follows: TGCAGCGTTGAAGAGAGGGTGGGCGGCACTGAAGCTTTCTTT.

The chain's CDR3 is CASSFRGNTGELFF. CDR3 nucleotide sequence: TGTGCCAGTAGTTTTCGGGGGAACACCGGGGAGCTGTTTTTT. The chain recombines TRBV19 with TRBJ2-2; D possibly corresponds to TRBD2 (5 bases). Germline lookup yields CDR1 LNHDA and CDR2 SQIVND (reference sequence). This CDR3 has 14 amino acids. V was pared by 5 bases and J by 1 base, with 8 bases between.

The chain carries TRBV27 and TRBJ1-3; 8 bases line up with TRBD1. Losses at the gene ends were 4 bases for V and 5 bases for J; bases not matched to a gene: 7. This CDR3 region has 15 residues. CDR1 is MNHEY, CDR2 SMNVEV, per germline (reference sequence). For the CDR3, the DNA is TGTGCCAGCAGTTCCCAGGGGGCGGAGAGAAACACCATATATTTT. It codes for CASSSQGAERNTIYF.

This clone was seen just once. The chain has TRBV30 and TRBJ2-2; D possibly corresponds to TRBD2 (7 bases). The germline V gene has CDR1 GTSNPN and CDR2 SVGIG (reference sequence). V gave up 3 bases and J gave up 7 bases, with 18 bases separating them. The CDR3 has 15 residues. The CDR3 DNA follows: TGTGCCTGGAGCCCACCCGGGGGGCCCTTCGGGGAGCTGTTTTTT. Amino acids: CAWSPPGGPFGELFF.

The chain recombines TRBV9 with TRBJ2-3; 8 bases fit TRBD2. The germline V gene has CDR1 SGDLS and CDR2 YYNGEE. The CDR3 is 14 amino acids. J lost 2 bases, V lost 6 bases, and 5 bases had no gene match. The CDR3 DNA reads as TGTGCCAGCAACGGGGGGGCTTTCACAGATACGCAGTATTTT. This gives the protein CASNGGAFTDTQYF.

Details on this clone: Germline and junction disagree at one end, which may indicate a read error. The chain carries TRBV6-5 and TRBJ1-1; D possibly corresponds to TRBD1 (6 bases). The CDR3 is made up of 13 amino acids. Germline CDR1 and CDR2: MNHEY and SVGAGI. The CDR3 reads CASNAGVNTETFF. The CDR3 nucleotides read TGTGCCAGCAATGCAGGGGTCAACACTGAAACTTTCTTT.

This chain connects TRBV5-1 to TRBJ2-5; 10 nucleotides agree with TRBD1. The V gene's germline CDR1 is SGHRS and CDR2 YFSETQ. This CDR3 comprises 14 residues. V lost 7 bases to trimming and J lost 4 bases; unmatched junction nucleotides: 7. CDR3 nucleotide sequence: TGCGCCAGCTATCGGACAGGGGGTTTAGAGACCCAGTACTTC. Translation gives CASYRTGGLETQYF.

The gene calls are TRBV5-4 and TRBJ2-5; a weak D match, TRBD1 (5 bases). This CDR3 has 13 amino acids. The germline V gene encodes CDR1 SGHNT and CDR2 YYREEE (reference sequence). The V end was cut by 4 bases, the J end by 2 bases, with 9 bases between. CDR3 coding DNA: TGTGCCAGCAGCACCGACAGTCAAGAGACCCAGTACTTC. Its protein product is CASSTDSQETQYF.

Written as DNA, the CDR3 is TGCGCCAGCAGCCAACGACAGGGGGACTATGGCTACACCTTC. The encoded protein is CASSQRQGDYGYTF. The chain recombines TRBV4-1 with TRBJ1-2; 9 bases agree with TRBD1. The V segment lost 2 bases and the J segment 3 bases; nucleotides outside the gene matches: 1. The CDR3 totals 14 residues. The V gene's germline CDR1 is MGHRA and CDR2 YSYEKL.

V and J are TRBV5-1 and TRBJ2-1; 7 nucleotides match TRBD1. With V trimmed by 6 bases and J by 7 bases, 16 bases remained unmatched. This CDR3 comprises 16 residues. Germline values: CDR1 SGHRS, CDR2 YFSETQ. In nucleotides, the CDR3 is TGCGCCAGCAACCCAACCCCGCAGGGGGAGATAAATGAGCAGTTCTTC. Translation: CASNPTPQGEINEQFF. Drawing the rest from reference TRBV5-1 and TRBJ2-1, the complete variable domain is KAGVTQTPRYLIKTRGQQVTLSCSPISGHRSVSWYQQTPGQGLQFLFEYFSETQRNKGNFPGRFSGRQFSNSRSEMNVSTLELGDSALYLCASNPTPQGEINEQFFGPGTRLTVL.

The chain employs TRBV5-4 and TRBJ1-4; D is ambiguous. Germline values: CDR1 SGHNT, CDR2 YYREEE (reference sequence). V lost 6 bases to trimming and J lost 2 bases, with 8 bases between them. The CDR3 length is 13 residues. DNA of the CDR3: TGTGCCAGCATCCCGGTTACTAATGAAAAACTGTTTTTT. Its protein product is CASIPVTNEKLFF.

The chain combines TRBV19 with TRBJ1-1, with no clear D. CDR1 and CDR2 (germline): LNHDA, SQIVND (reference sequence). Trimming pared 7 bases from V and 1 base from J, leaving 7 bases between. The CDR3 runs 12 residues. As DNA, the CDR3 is TGTGCCAGTACCGCGGCGAACACTGAAGCTTTCTTT. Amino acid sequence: CASTAANTEAFF.

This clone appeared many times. The CDR3 reads CASSQGHSGGEDEKLFF. CDR3 sequence (DNA): TGCGCCAGCAGTCAAGGACACTCAGGGGGCGAAGATGAAAAACTGTTTTTT. The V call is TRBV23-1, the J call TRBJ1-4; 8 bases line up with TRBD1. TRBV23-1 is an ORF; its function is uncertain. CDR3 length equals 17 residues. V gave up 2 bases and J gave up 6 bases; unmatched junction bases: 11.

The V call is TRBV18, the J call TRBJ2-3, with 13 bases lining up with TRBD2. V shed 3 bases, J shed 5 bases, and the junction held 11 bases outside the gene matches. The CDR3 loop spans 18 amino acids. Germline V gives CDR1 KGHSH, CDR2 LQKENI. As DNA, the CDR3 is TGTGCCAGCTCACCCGATTCGCCGGGACTAGCGGGGAGAGATACGCAGTATTTT. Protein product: CASSPDSPGLAGRDTQYF.

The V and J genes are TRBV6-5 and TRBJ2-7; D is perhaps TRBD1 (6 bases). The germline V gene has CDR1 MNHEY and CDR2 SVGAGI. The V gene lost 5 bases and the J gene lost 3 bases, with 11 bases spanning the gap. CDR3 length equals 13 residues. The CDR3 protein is CASSQGFFYEQYF. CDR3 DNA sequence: TGTGCCAGCAGTCAGGGGTTTTTCTACGAGCAGTACTTC.